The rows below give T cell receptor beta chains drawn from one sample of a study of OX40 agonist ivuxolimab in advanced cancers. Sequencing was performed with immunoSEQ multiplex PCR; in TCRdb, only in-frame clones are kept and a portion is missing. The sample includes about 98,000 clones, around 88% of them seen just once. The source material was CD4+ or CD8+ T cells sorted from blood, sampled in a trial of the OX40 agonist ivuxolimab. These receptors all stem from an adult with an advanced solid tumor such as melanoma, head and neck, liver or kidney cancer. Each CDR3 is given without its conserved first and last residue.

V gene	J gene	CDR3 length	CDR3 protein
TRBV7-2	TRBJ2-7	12	ASSLGGASYEQY
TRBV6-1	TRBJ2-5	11	ASSGPGFGTQY
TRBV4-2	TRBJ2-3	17	ASSQDALSPGQGTDTQY
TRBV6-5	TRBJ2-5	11	ARTDRGGETQY
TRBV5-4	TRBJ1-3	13	ASSSGTNAGNTIY
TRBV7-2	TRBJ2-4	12	ASSFDRGPSIQY
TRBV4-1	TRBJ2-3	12	ASSQEGGGDTQY
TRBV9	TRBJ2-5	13	ASSPQTGFQETQY
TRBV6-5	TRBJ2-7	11	ASSSTGVGEQY
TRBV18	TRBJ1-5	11	ASSPDGNQPQH
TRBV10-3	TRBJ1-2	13	AIKGTGATNYGYT
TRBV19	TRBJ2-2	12	ASTNDRADGELF
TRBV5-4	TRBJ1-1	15	ASSLAKTGRMNTEAF
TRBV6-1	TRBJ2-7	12	ASSEGPASYEQY
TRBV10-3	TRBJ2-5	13	AISESGARGETQY
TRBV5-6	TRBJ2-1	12	ASRWRRGNNEQF
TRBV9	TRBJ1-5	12	ASSAGLGHQPQH
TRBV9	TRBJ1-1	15	ASSINRDPLRDTEAF
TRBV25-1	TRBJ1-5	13	ASGRGDGFNQPQH
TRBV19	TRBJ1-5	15	ASSIGTGRNSNQPQH
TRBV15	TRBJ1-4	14	ATSRSPTEGNEKLF
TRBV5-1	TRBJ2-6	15	ASSPPGLGTGANVLT
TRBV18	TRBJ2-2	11	ASSPWETGELF
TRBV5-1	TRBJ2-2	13	ASSLTGGRTGELF
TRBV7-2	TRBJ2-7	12	ASSLNRGVYEQY
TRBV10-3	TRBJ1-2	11	AISAQGPDGYT
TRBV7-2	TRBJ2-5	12	ASSLNPGGKTQY
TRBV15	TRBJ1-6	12	ATSREGENSPLH
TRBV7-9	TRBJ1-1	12	ASSLWRENTEAF
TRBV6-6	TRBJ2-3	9	ASSLTDTQY
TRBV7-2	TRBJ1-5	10	ASSLDRGPQH
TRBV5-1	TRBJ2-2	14	ASSDGGSLNTGELF
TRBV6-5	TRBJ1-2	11	ASSRDLNYGYT
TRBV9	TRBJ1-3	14	ASSVVEGFGGNTIY
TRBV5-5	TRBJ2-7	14	ASSLVWTTNSYEQY
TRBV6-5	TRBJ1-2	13	ASSYTGPYQDGYT
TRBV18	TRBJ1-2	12	ASSPNTGGDGYT
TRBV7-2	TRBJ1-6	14	ASSPKGGQNNSPLH
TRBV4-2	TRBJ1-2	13	ASSPDRGRFNGYT
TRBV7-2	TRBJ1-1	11	ASSAHRATEAF
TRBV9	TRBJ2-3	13	ASSPRGHFTDTQY
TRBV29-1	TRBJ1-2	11	SVDPTGDAGYT
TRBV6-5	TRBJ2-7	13	ASSPLGRVHYEQY
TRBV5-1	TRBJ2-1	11	ASTESQGFEQF
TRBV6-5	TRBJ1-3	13	ASSPQGIHGNTIY
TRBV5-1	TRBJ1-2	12	ASRTGTGNYGYT